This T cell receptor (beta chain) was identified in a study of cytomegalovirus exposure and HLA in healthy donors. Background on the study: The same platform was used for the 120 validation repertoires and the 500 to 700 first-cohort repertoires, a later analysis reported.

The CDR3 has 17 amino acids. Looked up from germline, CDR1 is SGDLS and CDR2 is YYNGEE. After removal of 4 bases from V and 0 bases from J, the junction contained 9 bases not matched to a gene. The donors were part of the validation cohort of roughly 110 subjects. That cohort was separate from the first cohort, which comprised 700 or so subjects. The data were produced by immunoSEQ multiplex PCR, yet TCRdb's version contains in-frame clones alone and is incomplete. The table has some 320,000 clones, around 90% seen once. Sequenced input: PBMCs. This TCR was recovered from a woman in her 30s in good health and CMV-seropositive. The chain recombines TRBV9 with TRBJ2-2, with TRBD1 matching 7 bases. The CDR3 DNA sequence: TGTGCCAGCAGCATAGGGACAGTAGTTACGAACACCGGGGAGCTGTTTTTT. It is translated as CASSIGTVVTNTGELFF.